One T cell receptor (beta chain) is described in this entry. This sample is drawn from a study of blood T cell repertoires in COVID-19. The wider study: From the United States, Italy and Spain came samples of acute and convalescent COVID-19. Sources were T cells, B-cell-depleted T cells, or PBMCs; the material itself was cDNA or gDNA.

Germline CDR1 is KGHSH and CDR2 is LQKENI. This CDR3 spans 15 amino acids. J lost 8 bases, V lost 2 bases, and 8 bases had no gene match. Produced via immunoSEQ multiplex PCR; TCRdb's table is partial and in-frame only. The sample consists of about 380,000 clones, 85% of them appearing once. This rearrangement joins TRBV18 to TRBJ1-2; 10 bases agree with TRBD1. This receptor was identified in a woman under 30 with acute or convalescent COVID-19. The sample consisted of peripheral blood. CDR3: CASSPSSGTGEGYTF. The CDR3 nucleotides read TGTGCCAGCTCACCATCATCCGGGACAGGGGAAGGCTACACCTTC.